These T cell receptor beta chains were read from a single sample in a study of blood T cell repertoires in COVID-19. The repertoire was sequenced with immunoSEQ multiplex PCR; TCRdb's copy has only in-frame clones and lacks some. The data contain 150,000 or so clones, approximately 91% of them seen just once; the ten biggest clones take up 2% to 3%. Material: peripheral blood. The receptor set was obtained from a man younger than 35 with acute or convalescent COVID-19. Both conserved end residues are part of each CDR3. D genes are given only for firm matches. The size of a clone is reported for some rows only, either as once, few or many, or as a class for expanded clones.

>TRBD2|TRBV27|17|-|TRBJ2-1
CASSPRLAGGPRNEQFF
TGTGCCAGCAGTCCCAGACTAGCGGGAGGGCCGCGCAATGAGCAGTTCTTC
>TRBD2|TRBV29-1|15|-|TRBJ2-7
CSVVRASGGLGEQYF
TGCAGCGTTGTAAGGGCTAGCGGGGGGCTGGGAGAGCAGTACTTC
>TRBD1|TRBV14|14|-|TRBJ1-2
CASSQETGYYGYTF
TGTGCCAGCAGCCAAGAGACAGGGTACTATGGCTACACCTTC
>-|TRBV7-2|14|-|TRBJ2-4
CASSLPQGLNIQYF
TGTGCCAGCAGCTTACCGCAGGGCCTCAACATTCAGTACTTC
>TRBD2|TRBV27|15|-|TRBJ2-1
CASRIPGTSAKEQFF
TGTGCCAGCAGAATCCCCGGGACTAGCGCGAAGGAGCAGTTCTTC
>-|TRBV5-6|15|-|TRBJ2-5
CASSPGDTLGETQYF
TGTGCCAGCAGCCCAGGGGATACACTAGGAGAGACCCAGTACTTC
>-|TRBV24-1|12|-|TRBJ2-2
CATRSTTGELFF
TGTGCCACCAGGTCCACAACCGGGGAGCTGTTTTTT
>TRBD1|TRBV15|13|few|TRBJ2-7
CATSMNRGNEQYF
TGTGCCACCAGCATGAACAGGGGAAACGAGCAGTACTTC
>TRBD1|TRBV27|19|-|TRBJ1-4
CASSPTGGYPSGANEKLFF
TGTGCCAGCAGCCCGACAGGGGGTTATCCTTCTGGGGCTAATGAAAAACTGTTTTTT
>-|TRBV7-8|15|-|TRBJ2-2
CASIPTEANTGELFF
TGTGCCAGCATCCCGACAGAAGCGAACACCGGGGAGCTGTTTTTT
>-|TRBV19|14|-|TRBJ2-2
CATTAEDSIGELFF
TGTGCCACCACCGCGGAGGACTCTATCGGGGAGCTGTTTTTT
>TRBD2|TRBV7-8|21|-|TRBJ2-1
CASRDTEKDLAKGWGGVEQFF
TGTGCCAGCAGAGATACCGAGAAAGATCTGGCTAAAGGGTGGGGAGGGGTTGAGCAGTTCTTC
>TRBD1|TRBV6-5|15|-|TRBJ2-1
CASSQRTGSYNEQFF
TGTGCCAGCAGTCAAAGGACAGGGTCATACAATGAGCAGTTCTTC
>TRBD1|TRBV2|15|-|TRBJ2-3
CASSLQGQGTDTQYF
TGTGCCAGCAGTCTCCAAGGACAGGGGACAGATACGCAGTATTTT
>-|TRBV14|15|once|TRBJ1-4
CASSHSTVKNEKLFF
TGTGCCAGCAGCCATTCCACGGTCAAAAATGAAAAACTGTTTTTT
>-|TRBV30|12|-|TRBJ1-2
CAWTETSYGYTF
TGTGCCTGGACAGAAACAAGCTATGGCTACACCTTC
>-|TRBV19|13|-|TRBJ2-5
CASSGGAKETQYF
TGTGCCAGTAGTGGGGGGGCGAAGGAGACCCAGTACTTC
>-|TRBV3-1/TRBV3-2|15|-|TRBJ2-7
CASSHSGIPPYEQYF
TGTGCCAGCAGCCACTCAGGGATCCCCCCCTACGAGCAGTACTTC
>TRBD1|TRBV6-5|13|-|TRBJ1-2
CASSYSQGNGYTF
TGTGCCAGCAGTTACTCACAGGGGAATGGCTACACCTTC
>TRBD1|TRBV5-4|13|-|TRBJ1-3
CATFDRAGNTIYF
TGTGCCACCTTCGACAGGGCTGGAAACACCATATATTTT
>-|TRBV15|15|-|TRBJ1-1
CATSILGGAGTEAFF
TGTGCCACCAGCATTTTAGGCGGGGCGGGCACTGAAGCTTTCTTT
>-|TRBV11-2|15|-|TRBJ1-4
CASSPRQGSNEKLFF
TGTGCCAGCAGCCCTAGGCAGGGTTCTAATGAAAAACTGTTTTTT
>TRBD2|TRBV18|15|once|TRBJ2-1
CASSPGLAGISEQFF
TGTGCCAGCTCACCCGGGCTAGCGGGAATCTCTGAGCAGTTCTTC
>TRBD1|TRBV6-6|16|-|TRBJ1-4
CASSRQGGPTNEKLFF
TGTGCCAGCAGTCGACAGGGGGGTCCCACTAATGAAAAACTGTTTTTT
>TRBD2|TRBV5-4|14|-|TRBJ2-1
CASSLPGGDNEQFF
TGTGCCAGCAGCTTACCGGGAGGGGACAATGAGCAGTTCTTC
>-|TRBV6-6|13|-|TRBJ1-2
CASSQEGNYGYTF
TGTGCCAGCAGCCAAGAGGGTAACTATGGCTACACCTTC
>-|TRBV2|16|-|TRBJ1-4
CASSERKREVNEKLFF
TGTGCCAGCAGTGAACGCAAGAGGGAGGTTAACGAAAAACTGTTTTTT
>TRBD1|TRBV24-1|16|-|TRBJ2-2
CATSDPTGGNTGELFF
TGTGCCACCAGTGACCCGACAGGGGGTAACACCGGGGAGCTGTTTTTT
>-|TRBV6-5|14|-|TRBJ1-1
CASVFDVGGTEAFF
TGTGCCAGCGTATTCGATGTGGGGGGCACTGAAGCTTTCTTT
>TRBD1|TRBV5-6|16|-|TRBJ1-2
CASSSIWRTGASGYTF
TGTGCCAGCAGCTCAATCTGGAGGACAGGGGCGAGTGGCTACACCTTC
>TRBD1|TRBV19|15|-|TRBJ2-2
CASSARQGAGGELFF
TGTGCCAGTAGTGCCCGACAGGGGGCGGGCGGGGAGCTGTTTTTT
>TRBD1|TRBV27|14|-|TRBJ1-2
CASSTRQGIYGYTF
TGTGCCAGCAGTACACGACAGGGGATCTATGGCTACACCTTC
>TRBD1|TRBV28|16|-|TRBJ1-4
CASSYAGTGTNEKLFF
TGTGCCAGCAGTTATGCAGGGACAGGAACTAATGAAAAACTGTTTTTT
>TRBD2|TRBV3-1/TRBV3-2|19|-|TRBJ2-3
CASSHAGTSGSFSTDTQYF
TGTGCCAGCAGCCACGCCGGGACTAGCGGGTCCTTTAGCACAGATACGCAGTATTTT
>-|TRBV6-4|16|-|TRBJ1-2
CASSELGGPVGYGYTF
TGTGCCAGCAGTGAATTGGGGGGACCCGTCGGCTATGGCTACACCTTC
>TRBD2|TRBV19|13|-|TRBJ2-5
CASQGLAEETQYF
TGTGCCAGTCAAGGACTAGCGGAGGAGACCCAGTACTTC
>TRBD1|TRBV28|16|-|TRBJ1-5
CASSFRFGQGNQPQHF
TGTGCCAGCAGTTTCCGTTTCGGACAGGGCAATCAGCCCCAGCATTTT
>-|TRBV3-1/TRBV3-2|11|-|TRBJ2-1
CASRTASEQFF
TGTGCCAGCAGGACAGCGAGTGAGCAGTTCTTC
>TRBD2|TRBV9|15|once|TRBJ2-1
CASSSLAGALNEQFF
TGTGCCAGCAGCTCGCTAGCGGGAGCTTTGAATGAGCAGTTCTTC
>TRBD1|TRBV6-5|13|-|TRBJ1-1
CASRGQGRTEAFF
TGTGCCAGCAGAGGACAGGGTCGAACTGAAGCTTTCTTT
>TRBD1|TRBV6-4|17|once|TRBJ1-6
CASSQHESTGRGSPLHF
TGTGCCAGCAGTCAACACGAGTCGACAGGGAGAGGCTCACCCCTCCACTTT
>TRBD2|TRBV19|15|-|TRBJ2-1
CASSPVAGGKNEQFF
TGTGCCAGTAGTCCTGTAGCGGGGGGAAAAAATGAGCAGTTCTTC
>TRBD2|TRBV2|14|-|TRBJ2-3
CARASGVSTDTQYF
TGTGCCAGAGCTAGCGGGGTGAGCACAGATACGCAGTATTTT
>TRBD2|TRBV19|19|once|TRBJ2-1
CASSIGLAGVGAYYNEQFF
TGTGCCAGTAGTATCGGACTAGCGGGAGTAGGGGCGTACTACAATGAGCAGTTCTTC
>-|TRBV6-1|13|once|TRBJ1-1
CASSEYRNTEAFF
TGTGCCAGCAGTGAGTACAGAAACACTGAAGCTTTCTTT
>TRBD1|TRBV6-6|12|once|TRBJ1-2
CASGDRVYGYTF
TGTGCCAGCGGGGACAGGGTCTATGGCTACACCTTC
>TRBD1|TRBV19|18|once|TRBJ1-6
CASSMIGGGGAVDSPLHF
TGTGCCAGTAGTATGATAGGTGGAGGGGGCGCCGTGGATTCACCCCTCCACTTT
>TRBD2|TRBV5-1|17|-|TRBJ2-3
CASSLWTSGGSTDTQYF
TGCGCCAGCAGCCTCTGGACTAGCGGGGGTAGCACAGATACGCAGTATTTT
>TRBD1|TRBV25-1|16|-|TRBJ1-3
CASSEWTGYIGNTIYF
TGTGCCAGCAGTGAATGGACAGGGTATATAGGAAACACCATATATTTT
>-|TRBV25-1|17|-|TRBJ1-6
CASSAETVPGYNSPLHF
TGTGCCAGCAGTGCCGAGACAGTTCCTGGGTATAATTCACCCCTCCACTTT
>TRBD1|TRBV5-1|18|-|TRBJ1-4
CASSFGQGPFPTNEKLFF
TGCGCCAGCAGCTTTGGACAGGGGCCTTTCCCAACTAATGAAAAACTGTTTTTT
>TRBD1|TRBV27|14|-|TRBJ2-5
CASSAKTGGGTQYF
TGTGCCAGCAGTGCGAAGACAGGGGGCGGGACCCAGTACTTC
>TRBD2|TRBV6-1|16|-|TRBJ2-3
CASSDLAGGPTDTQYF
TGTGCCAGCAGTGACCTGGCGGGGGGCCCCACAGATACGCAGTATTTT
>TRBD2|TRBV5-4|16|-|TRBJ2-3
CASSPAGARSTDTQYF
TGTGCCAGCAGCCCAGCGGGGGCGCGTAGCACAGATACGCAGTATTTT